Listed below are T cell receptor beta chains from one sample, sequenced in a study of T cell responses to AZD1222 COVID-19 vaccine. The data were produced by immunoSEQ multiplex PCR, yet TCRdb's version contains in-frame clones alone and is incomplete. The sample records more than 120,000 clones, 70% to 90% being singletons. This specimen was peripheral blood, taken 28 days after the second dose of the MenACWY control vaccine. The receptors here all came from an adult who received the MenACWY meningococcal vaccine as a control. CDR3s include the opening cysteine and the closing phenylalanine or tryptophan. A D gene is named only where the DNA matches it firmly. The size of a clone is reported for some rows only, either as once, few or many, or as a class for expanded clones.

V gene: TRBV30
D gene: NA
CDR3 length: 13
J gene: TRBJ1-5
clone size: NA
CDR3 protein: CAWGGNSNQPQHF
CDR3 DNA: TGTGCCTGGGGAGGGAACAGCAATCAGCCCCAGCATTTT

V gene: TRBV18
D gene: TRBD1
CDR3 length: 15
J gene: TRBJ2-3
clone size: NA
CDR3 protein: CASSPTGQGPYTQYF
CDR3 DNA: TGTGCCAGCTCACCGACAGGGCAGGGCCCATATACGCAGTATTTT

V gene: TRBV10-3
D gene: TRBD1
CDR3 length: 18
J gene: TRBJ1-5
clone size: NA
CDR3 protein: CAISEHLLRDRGNQPQHF
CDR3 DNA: TGTGCCATCAGTGAACACCTTCTCCGGGACAGGGGGAATCAGCCCCAGCATTTT

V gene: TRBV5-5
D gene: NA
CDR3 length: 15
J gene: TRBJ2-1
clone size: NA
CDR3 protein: CASSLLGDSYNEQFF
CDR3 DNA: TGTGCCAGCAGCCTGCTGGGGGACTCCTACAATGAGCAGTTCTTC

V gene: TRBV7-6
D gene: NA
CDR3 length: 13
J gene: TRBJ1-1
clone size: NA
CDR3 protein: CASSSGQYTEAFF
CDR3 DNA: TGTGCCAGCAGCTCTGGACAGTACACTGAAGCTTTCTTT

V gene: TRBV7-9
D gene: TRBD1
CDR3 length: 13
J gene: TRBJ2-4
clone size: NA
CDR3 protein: CASSFNRGDIQYF
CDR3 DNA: TGTGCCAGCAGCTTTAACAGGGGTGACATTCAGTACTTC

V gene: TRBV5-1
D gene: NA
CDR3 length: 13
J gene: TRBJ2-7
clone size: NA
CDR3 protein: CASSFNSFYEQYF
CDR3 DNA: TGCGCCAGCAGCTTTAACAGCTTCTACGAGCAGTACTTC

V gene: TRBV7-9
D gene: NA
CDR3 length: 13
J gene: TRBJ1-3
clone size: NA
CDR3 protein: CASSMGLGNTIYF
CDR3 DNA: TGTGCCAGCAGCATGGGGCTGGGAAACACCATATATTTT

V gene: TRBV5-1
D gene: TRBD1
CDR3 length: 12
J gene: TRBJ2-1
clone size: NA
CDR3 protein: CASSGQGYEQFF
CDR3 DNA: TGCGCCAGCAGCGGACAGGGATATGAGCAGTTCTTC

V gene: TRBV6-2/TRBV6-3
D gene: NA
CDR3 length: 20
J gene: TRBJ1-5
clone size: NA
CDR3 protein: CASSYSRGRRAVSSNQPQHF
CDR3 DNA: TGTGCCAGCAGTTACTCGCGCGGACGTCGGGCGGTTAGTAGCAATCAGCCCCAGCATTTT

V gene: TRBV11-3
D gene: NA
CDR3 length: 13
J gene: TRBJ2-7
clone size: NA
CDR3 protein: CASSFRAPNEQYF
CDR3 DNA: TGTGCCAGCAGCTTCCGAGCGCCCAACGAGCAGTACTTC

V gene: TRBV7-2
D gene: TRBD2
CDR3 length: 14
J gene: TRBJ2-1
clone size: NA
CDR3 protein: CASNKGLAGERRFF
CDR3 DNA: TGTGCCAGCAACAAGGGACTAGCGGGAGAAAGAAGGTTCTTC

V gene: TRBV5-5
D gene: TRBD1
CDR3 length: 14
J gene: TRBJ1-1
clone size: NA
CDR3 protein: CASSLYTGQAEAFF
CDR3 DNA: TGTGCCAGCAGCTTGTATACAGGACAGGCTGAAGCTTTCTTT

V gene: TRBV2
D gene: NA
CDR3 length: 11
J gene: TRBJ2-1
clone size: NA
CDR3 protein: CASRVRNEQFF
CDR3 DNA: TGTGCCAGCAGGGTTCGAAATGAGCAGTTCTTC

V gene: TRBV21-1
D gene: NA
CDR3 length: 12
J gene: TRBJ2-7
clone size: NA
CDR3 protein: CASSKTGSVQYF
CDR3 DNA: TGTGCCAGCAGCAAGACAGGGTCGGTGCAGTACTTC

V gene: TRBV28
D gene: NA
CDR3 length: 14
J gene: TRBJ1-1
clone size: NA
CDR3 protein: CASSFPAGGSRAFF
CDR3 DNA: TGTGCCAGCAGTTTCCCCGCAGGCGGGAGCCGAGCTTTCTTT

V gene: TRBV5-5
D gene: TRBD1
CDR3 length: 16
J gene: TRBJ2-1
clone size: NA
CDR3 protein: CASSPSPGTGGHEQFF
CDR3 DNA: TGTGCCAGCAGCCCCAGTCCCGGGACAGGGGGCCACGAGCAGTTCTTC

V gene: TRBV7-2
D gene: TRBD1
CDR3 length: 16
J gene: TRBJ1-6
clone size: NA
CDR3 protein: CASSRVVTGDNSPLHF
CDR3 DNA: TGTGCCAGCAGCCGCGTCGTGACAGGGGACAATTCACCCCTCCACTTT

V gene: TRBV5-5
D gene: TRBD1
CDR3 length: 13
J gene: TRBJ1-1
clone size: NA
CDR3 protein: CASSFGTDTEAFF
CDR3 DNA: TGTGCCAGCAGCTTTGGGACAGACACTGAAGCTTTCTTT

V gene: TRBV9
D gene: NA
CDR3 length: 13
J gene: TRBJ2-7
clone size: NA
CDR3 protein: CASSGDGAYEQYF
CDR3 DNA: TGTGCCAGCAGCGGGGACGGGGCCTACGAGCAGTACTTC

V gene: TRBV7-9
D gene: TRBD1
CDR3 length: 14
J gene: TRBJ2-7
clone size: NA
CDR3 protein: CASSTGTGHFEQYF
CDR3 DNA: TGTGCCAGCAGCACCGGGACAGGGCATTTTGAGCAGTACTTC

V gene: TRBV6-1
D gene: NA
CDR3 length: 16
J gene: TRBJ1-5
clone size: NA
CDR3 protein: CASSEGIGGGGRPQHF
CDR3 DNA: TGTGCCAGCAGTGAAGGAATCGGGGGGGGAGGTCGACCCCAGCATTTT

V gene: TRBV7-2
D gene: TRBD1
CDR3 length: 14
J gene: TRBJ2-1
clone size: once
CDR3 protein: CASSFSGTGLEQFF
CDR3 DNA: TGTGCCAGCAGCTTCTCCGGGACAGGCCTCGAGCAGTTCTTC

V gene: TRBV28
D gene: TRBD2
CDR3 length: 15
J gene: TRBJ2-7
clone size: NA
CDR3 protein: CATRGQAGEEYEQYF
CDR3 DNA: TGTGCCACCCGCGGGCAAGCGGGAGAAGAGTACGAGCAGTACTTC

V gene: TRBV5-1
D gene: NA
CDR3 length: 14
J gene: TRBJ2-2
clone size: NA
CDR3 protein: CASSLGRAGGELFF
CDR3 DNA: TGCGCCAGCAGCTTGGGTAGGGCCGGCGGGGAGCTGTTTTTT

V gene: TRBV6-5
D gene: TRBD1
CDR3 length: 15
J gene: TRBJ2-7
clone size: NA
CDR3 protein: CASSKGQGGTYEQYF
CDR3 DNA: TGTGCCAGCAGTAAGGGACAGGGGGGAACCTACGAGCAGTACTTC

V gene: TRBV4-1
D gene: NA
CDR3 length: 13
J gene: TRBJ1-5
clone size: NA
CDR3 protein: CASSQAVGQPQHF
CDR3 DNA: TGCGCCAGCAGCCAAGCGGTTGGGCAGCCCCAGCATTTT

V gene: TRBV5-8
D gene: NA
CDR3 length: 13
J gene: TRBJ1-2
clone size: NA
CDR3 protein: CASRPAAASGYTF
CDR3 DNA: TGTGCCAGCAGGCCCGCGGCCGCGAGCGGCTACACCTTC

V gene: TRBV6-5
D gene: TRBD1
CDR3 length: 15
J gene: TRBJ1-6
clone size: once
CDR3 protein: CASSRTGTGIQTLHF
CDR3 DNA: TGTGCCAGCAGCCGCACCGGGACAGGAATTCAAACCCTCCACTTT

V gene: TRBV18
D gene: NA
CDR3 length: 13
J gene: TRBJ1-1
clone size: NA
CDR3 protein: CASSPGVATEAFF
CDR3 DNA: TGTGCCAGCTCACCTGGAGTGGCGACTGAAGCTTTCTTT

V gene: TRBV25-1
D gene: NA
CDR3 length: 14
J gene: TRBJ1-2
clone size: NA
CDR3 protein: CASSDRGRGYGYTF
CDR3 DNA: TGTGCCAGCAGTGATAGGGGAAGGGGCTATGGCTACACCTTC

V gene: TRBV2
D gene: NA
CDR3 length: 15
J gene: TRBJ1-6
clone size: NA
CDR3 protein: CASTIPSSYNSPLHF
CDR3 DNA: TGTGCCAGCACTATTCCAAGCTCCTATAATTCACCCCTCCACTTT

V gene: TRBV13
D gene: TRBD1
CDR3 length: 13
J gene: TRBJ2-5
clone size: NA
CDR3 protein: CASSTTGEETQYF
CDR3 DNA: TGTGCCAGCAGCACGACAGGGGAGGAGACCCAGTACTTC

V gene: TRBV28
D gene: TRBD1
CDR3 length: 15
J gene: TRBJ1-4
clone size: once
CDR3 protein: CASSRPTGGNEKLFF
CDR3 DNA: TGTGCCAGCAGTAGACCGACAGGGGGGAATGAAAAACTGTTTTTT

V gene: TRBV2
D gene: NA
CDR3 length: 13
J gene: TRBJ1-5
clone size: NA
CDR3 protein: CASMGGNNQPQHF
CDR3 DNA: TGTGCCAGCATGGGAGGGAACAATCAGCCCCAGCATTTT

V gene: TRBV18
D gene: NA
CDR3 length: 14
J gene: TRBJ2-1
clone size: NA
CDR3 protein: CASSPSQGFNEQFF
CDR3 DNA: TGTGCCAGCTCACCCTCCCAGGGTTTCAATGAGCAGTTCTTC

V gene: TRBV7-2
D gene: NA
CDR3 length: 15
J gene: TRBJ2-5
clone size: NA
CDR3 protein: CASSLRGRASETQYF
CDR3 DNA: TGTGCCAGCAGCCTTAGAGGCAGGGCGAGCGAGACCCAGTACTTC

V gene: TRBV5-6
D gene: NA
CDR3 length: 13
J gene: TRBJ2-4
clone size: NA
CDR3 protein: CASSLDSGNIQYF
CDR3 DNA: TGTGCCAGCAGCTTGGATTCTGGAAACATTCAGTACTTC

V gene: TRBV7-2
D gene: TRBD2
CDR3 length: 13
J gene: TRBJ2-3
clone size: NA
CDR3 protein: CASSRGGPDTQYF
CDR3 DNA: TGTGCCAGCAGTCGGGGGGGCCCGGATACGCAGTATTTT

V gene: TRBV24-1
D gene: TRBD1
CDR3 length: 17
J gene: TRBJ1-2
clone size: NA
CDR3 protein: CATSTNRGQGSNYGYTF
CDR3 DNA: TGTGCCACCAGTACTAATCGGGGACAGGGATCTAACTATGGCTACACCTTC

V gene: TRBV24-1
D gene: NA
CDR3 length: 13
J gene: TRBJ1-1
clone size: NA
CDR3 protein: CATSGRTVTEAFF
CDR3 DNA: TGTGCCACCAGTGGGAGGACGGTGACTGAAGCTTTCTTT

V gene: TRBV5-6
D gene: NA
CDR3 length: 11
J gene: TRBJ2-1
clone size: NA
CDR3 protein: CASSLSRKQFF
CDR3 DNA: TGTGCCAGCAGCTTGTCCAGGAAGCAGTTCTTC